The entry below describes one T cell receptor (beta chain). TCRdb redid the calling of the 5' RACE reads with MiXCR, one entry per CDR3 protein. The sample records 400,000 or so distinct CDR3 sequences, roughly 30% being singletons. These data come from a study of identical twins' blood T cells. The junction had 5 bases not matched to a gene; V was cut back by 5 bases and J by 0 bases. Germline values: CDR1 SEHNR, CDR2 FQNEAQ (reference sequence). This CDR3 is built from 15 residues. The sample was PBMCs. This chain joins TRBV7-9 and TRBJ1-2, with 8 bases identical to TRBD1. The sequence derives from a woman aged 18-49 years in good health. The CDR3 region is CASSIRGLANYGYTF. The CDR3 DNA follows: TGTGCCAGCAGCATCAGGGGGCTCGCTAACTATGGCTACACCTTC.